The 27 T cell receptor beta chains presented below share a single source sample, sequenced in a study of T cell responses to AZD1222 COVID-19 vaccine. Data came from immunoSEQ multiplex PCR; TCRdb stores just in-frame clones and leaves some out. This sample yields more than 100,000 clones, of which about 90% are seen a single time; around 4.8% belongs to the top ten. This sample comprised peripheral blood, obtained on day 0 of AZD1222 vaccination. The receptors were sampled from an adult in good health.

This chain connects TRBV21-1 to TRBJ1-3. TRBV21-1 is listed as a pseudogene. This CDR3 is 18 amino acids long. The CDR3 DNA reads as TGTGCCAGCAGCATCCACCCCCCGGGCCCCACTTCTGGAAACACCATATATTTT. Amino acids: CASSIHPPGPTSGNTIYF.

The V and J genes are TRBV5-1 and TRBJ2-1; D uncertain. CDR1 is SGHRS, CDR2 YFSETQ, per germline. This CDR3 spans 14 amino acids. V dropped 4 bases and J dropped 1 base, with 9 bases sitting between them. CDR3 DNA sequence: TGCGCCAGCAGCCTACGGGCATCCTACAATGAGCAGTTCTTC. It translates to CASSLRASYNEQFF.

CDR3 sequence reads: CASTGSDTQYF. As DNA, the CDR3 is TGTGCCAGCACCGGGTCCGATACGCAGTATTTT. The V gene is TRBV7-9, the J gene TRBJ2-3; no reliable D call. V dropped 7 bases and J dropped 6 bases, with 8 bases sitting between them. Germline lookup yields CDR1 SEHNR and CDR2 FQNEAQ (reference sequence). This CDR3 has 11 residues.

The V and J genes are TRBV4-1 and TRBJ1-5, with D perhaps matching TRBD1 (5 bases). Trimming cost V 1 base and J 1 base, with 11 bases left between them. This CDR3 has 16 amino acids. CDR1 is MGHRA, CDR2 YSYEKL, per germline. CDR3 sequence (DNA): TGCGCCAGCAGCCAAGTGACATGGGGGAGCAATCAGCCCCAGCATTTT. Translating gives CASSQVTWGSNQPQHF.

This clone is a singleton in its sample. The V gene is TRBV2, the J gene TRBJ2-5; 8 nucleotides agree with TRBD2. Germline lookup yields CDR1 SNHLY and CDR2 FYNNEI. This CDR3 contains 14 residues. V shed 5 bases, J shed 5 bases, and the junction held 7 bases outside the gene matches. The CDR3 loop is CASSPRGGGETQYF. CDR3 sequence (DNA): TGTGCCAGCAGTCCCCGGGGGGGCGGGGAGACCCAGTACTTC.

The chain has TRBV19 and TRBJ2-2, with unresolved D. There are 11 residues in the CDR3. V dropped 4 bases and J dropped 5 bases, with 2 bases sitting between them. CDR1 is LNHDA, CDR2 SQIVND, per germline (reference sequence). The CDR3 sequence: CASSRTGELFF. Written as DNA, the CDR3 is TGTGCCAGTAGTAGAACCGGGGAGCTGTTTTTT. Drawing the rest from reference TRBV19 and TRBJ2-2, the complete variable domain is DGGITQSPKYLFRKEGQNVTLSCEQNLNHDAMYWYRQDPGQGLRLIYYSQIVNDFQKGDIAEGYSVSREKKESFPLTVTSAQKNPTAFYLCASSRTGELFFGEGSRLTVL.

This sequence joins TRBV7-8 and TRBJ2-2; 11 bases fit TRBD1. CDR3 length: 15 residues. With V trimmed by 3 bases and J by 6 bases, 3 bases remained unmatched. Germline CDR1 and CDR2: SGHVS and FQNEAQ. CDR3 bases: TGTGCCAGCAGCTTTCCGGACAGGGGGCCCGGGGAGCTGTTTTTT. It translates to CASSFPDRGPGELFF.

This chain connects TRBV28 to TRBJ1-2, with no clear D. The germline CDR1 and CDR2 sequences are MDHEN and SYDVKM. The CDR3 loop spans 11 amino acids. The ends were cut back, 7 bases at V and 6 bases at J, with 9 bases in the middle. CDR3 residues: CASNRRDGYTF. CDR3 in DNA: TGTGCCAGCAACAGAAGGGATGGCTACACCTTC.

The chain carries TRBV7-9 and TRBJ2-7, with D perhaps matching TRBD2 (5 bases). This CDR3 contains 12 residues. The germline gives CDR1 SEHNR, CDR2 FQNEAQ (reference sequence). V lost 5 bases to trimming and J lost 5 bases, with 10 bases between them. CDR3 in amino acids: CASSQFGDEQYF. CDR3 nucleotides: TGTGCCAGCAGCCAGTTCGGGGACGAGCAGTACTTC.

The V call is TRBV1, the J call TRBJ1-5; the table calls TRBD1, which could not be checked here. TRBV1 constitutes a pseudogene. The CDR3 is 18 residues long. CDR3 sequence reads: CTSSHPGQDCLGNQPQHF. Written as DNA, the CDR3 is TGCACCAGCAGCCACCCTGGACAGGATTGCTTGGGCAATCAGCCCCAGCATTTT.

The gene calls are TRBV4-1 and TRBJ1-2; D remains unclear. CDR3 length equals 19 residues. Looked up from germline, CDR1 is MGHRA and CDR2 is YSYEKL. Deletions cut 0 bases from V and 5 bases from J, with 25 bases between. CDR3 nucleotide sequence: TGCGCCAGCAGCCAAGATAGGGCGCCCGGTGGGAGTTCGCCATATGGCTACACCTTC. It codes for CASSQDRAPGGSSPYGYTF.

The chain links TRBV4-2 to TRBJ1-3; no clear D gene. This CDR3 region has 15 residues. V dropped 1 base and J dropped 2 bases, with 9 bases sitting between them. Germline CDR1 reads LGHNA; CDR2 reads YNFKEQ. This chain's CDR3 is CASSQVGRPGNTIYF. The CDR3 region has the DNA TGTGCCAGCAGCCAAGTAGGGAGGCCTGGAAACACCATATATTTT.

V and J are TRBV3-1 (or the pseudogene TRBV3-2) and TRBJ1-2, with 9 bases lining up with TRBD1. J lost 12 bases, V lost 0 bases, and 11 bases had no gene match. Looked up from germline, CDR1 is LGHDT and CDR2 is YNNKEL (reference sequence). This CDR3 has 15 amino acids. DNA for the CDR3: TGTGCCAGCAGCCAAGACGGGGGACAGGGAGCGAGCGACACCTTC. Residues: CASSQDGGQGASDTF.

The chain uses TRBV4-2 and TRBJ2-7; 7 bases align to TRBD1. CDR1 is LGHNA and CDR2 is YNFKEQ in the germline V gene. CDR3 length: 15 residues. V lost 3 bases and J lost 3; bases outside the gene matches: 8. The CDR3 bases are TGTGCCAGCAGCCAGCCGGGACAGCGGCACTACGAGCAGTACTTC. It encodes CASSQPGQRHYEQYF.

The chain has TRBV6-2 or TRBV6-3 and TRBJ2-7, with D maybe TRBD1 (6 bases). CDR3 length: 14 amino acids. The germline V gene encodes CDR1 MNHEY and CDR2 SVGEGT. V shed 6 bases and J shed 0 bases, with 12 bases lying between them. The CDR3 protein is CASSGQTSSYEQYF. For the CDR3, the DNA is TGTGCCAGCAGCGGACAGACGAGCTCCTACGAGCAGTACTTC.

The J gene is TRBJ1-2, the V gene TRBV10-1; D gene ambiguous. Deletions cut 3 bases from V and 1 base from J, with 9 bases between. Per the germline V gene, CDR1 is WNHNN and CDR2 is SYGVQD (reference sequence). The CDR3 spans 14 residues. CDR3 amino acids: CASSDPGFNYGYTF. The CDR3 region has the DNA TGCGCCAGCAGTGACCCAGGTTTTAACTATGGCTACACCTTC.

The chain is built from TRBV7-6 and TRBJ1-4; no firm D call. CDR3 length: 15 amino acids. Germline-derived CDR1 and CDR2 are SGHVS and FNYEAQ. Between the trimmed V and J ends, which lost 3 bases and 0 bases, there was a span of 8 bases. The CDR3 here is CASSLGVATNEKLFF. As DNA, the CDR3 is TGTGCCAGCAGCTTGGGAGTTGCAACTAATGAAAAACTGTTTTTT. The full variable domain, rest sourced from reference TRBV7-6 and TRBJ1-4, is GAGVSQSPRYKVTKRGQDVALRCDPISGHVSLYWYRQALGQGPEFLTYFNYEAQQDKSGLPNDRFSAERPEGSISTLTIQRTEQRDSAMYRCASSLGVATNEKLFFGSGTQLSVL.

The chain links TRBV15 to TRBJ1-6; TRBD1 agrees at 11 bases. The CDR3 contains 20 residues. Germline V gives CDR1 LNHNV, CDR2 YYDKDF (reference sequence). The trim removed 1 base at V and 3 bases at J, leaving 11 bases unmatched. The CDR3 spells CATSRVRTGQGAFYNSPLHF. Here the CDR3 DNA reads TGTGCCACCAGCAGAGTACGTACCGGACAGGGGGCGTTCTATAATTCACCCCTCCACTTT.

The chain combines TRBV6-5 with TRBJ2-7; D uncertain. Trimming pared 0 bases from V and 0 bases from J, leaving 9 bases between. Germline V gives CDR1 MNHEY, CDR2 SVGAGI. CDR3 length: 15 residues. The CDR3 loop reads CASSYSSASSYEQYF. DNA for the CDR3: TGTGCCAGCAGTTACTCAAGCGCCAGCTCCTACGAGCAGTACTTC.

V and J are TRBV6-6 and TRBJ1-1; 7 nucleotides match TRBD1. The CDR3 length is 15 residues. Unmatched junction bases numbered 6, after V lost 5 bases and J lost 0 bases. CDR1 and CDR2 from the germline V gene are MNHNY and SVGAGI (reference sequence). The CDR3 spells CASSHRQGLNTEAFF. Here the CDR3 DNA reads TGTGCCAGCAGTCACCGACAGGGTTTGAACACTGAAGCTTTCTTT.

The genes are TRBV23-1 and TRBJ1-1; D unclear. TRBV23-1 is an ORF for which the function is uncertain. Trimming stripped 2 bases from V and 0 bases from J, with 22 bases between. There are 19 residues in the CDR3. The CDR3 DNA is TGCGCCAGCAGTCAAAGGCCTCGGGTGTTCCGGACGGTGAACACTGAAGCTTTCTTT. This sequence encodes CASSQRPRVFRTVNTEAFF.

The chain carries TRBV4-3 and TRBJ2-5; TRBD2 matches 14 bases. Per germline, CDR1 LGHNA and CDR2 YSLEER. Trimming at V came to 1 base and at J to 4 bases, leaving 2 bases not matched to a gene. The CDR3 loop spans 16 amino acids. The CDR3 loop reads CASSQGTSGGLETQYF. CDR3 in DNA: TGCGCCAGCAGCCAAGGGACTAGCGGGGGGTTAGAGACCCAGTACTTC.

This sequence joins TRBV7-9 and TRBJ1-1; D ambiguous. The germline gives CDR1 SEHNR, CDR2 FQNEAQ (reference sequence). The V gene lost 9 bases and the J gene lost 1 base, with 6 bases spanning the gap. This CDR3 is 11 amino acids long. The CDR3 is CASRENTEAFF. As DNA, the CDR3 is TGTGCCAGTCGGGAGAACACTGAAGCTTTCTTT.

The chain couples TRBV5-5 to TRBJ2-7; 11 nucleotides line up with TRBD2. The CDR3 extends over 16 amino acids. The germline CDR1 and CDR2 sequences are SGHKS and YYEKEE (reference sequence). J lost 1 base, V lost 4 bases, and 7 bases had no gene match. The CDR3, as DNA: TGTGCCAGCAGCCCCCGACTAGCGGGGAGATCCTACGAGCAGTACTTC. It codes for CASSPRLAGRSYEQYF. The whole variable domain, filled in from reference TRBV5-5 and TRBJ2-7, reads DAGVTQSPTHLIKTRGQQVTLRCSPISGHKSVSWYQQVLGQGPQFIFQYYEKEERGRGNFPDRFSARQFPNYSSELNVNALLLGDSALYLCASSPRLAGRSYEQYFGPGTRLTVT.

V and J are TRBV7-9 and TRBJ2-2; TRBD2 aligns across 7 bases. The CDR3 has 14 residues. V trimming: 5 bases; J trimming: 6 bases; junction bases outside the gene matches: 6. CDR1 is SEHNR and CDR2 is FQNEAQ in the germline V gene (reference sequence). The CDR3 DNA reads TGTGCCAGCAGCCCGAGCGGGACGGCCGGGGAGCTGTTTTTT. Protein sequence: CASSPSGTAGELFF.

The genes are TRBV11-2 and TRBJ2-5; TRBD1 matches 7 bases. This CDR3 spans 14 amino acids. Trimming took 3 bases from V and 4 from J; bases not matched to a gene: 5. The germline V gene encodes CDR1 SGHAT and CDR2 FQNNGV. CDR3 sequence reads: CASSFRDSIETQYF. CDR3 nucleotides: TGTGCCAGCAGCTTCAGGGACAGCATAGAGACCCAGTACTTC.

V usage is TRBV29-1 and J usage is TRBJ1-2, with D maybe TRBD1 (6 bases). Germline V gene lookup returns CDR1 SQVTM and CDR2 ANQGSEA. CDR3 length: 14 residues. Trimming removed 3 bases from V and 4 bases from J, with 15 bases in between. CDR3 protein: CSVESGGRVYGYTF. The CDR3 DNA is TGCAGCGTTGAGTCGGGGGGGCGCGTCTATGGCTACACCTTC.